This is a list of T cell receptor beta chains from one sample in a study of spatial heterogeneity in lung cancer. MiXCR, run by TCRdb on the 5' RACE reads, gives a single entry per CDR3 protein. The table shows 13,000 to 15,000 distinct CDR3 sequences, with 11% occurring only once. Sequenced material: PBMCs, taken at surgery. These TCRs come from a female donor with early-stage non-small cell lung cancer. The CDR3 runs from the conserved cysteine through the conserved F or W. A D gene is named only where the DNA matches it firmly. Clone size is given for some rows only: seen once, a few or many times, or a class if the clone is expanded.

TRBV19,15,many,TRBJ2-1,TRBD1,TGTGCCAGTATTCCGTCCGGGACAGGGGCGAATGAGCAGTTCTTC,CASIPSGTGANEQFF
TRBV28,14,few,TRBJ1-1,.,TGTGCCAGCAGCCCGGCGGGGATAAGGACTGAAGCTTTCTTT,CASSPAGIRTEAFF
TRBV12-3/TRBV12-4,16,few,TRBJ2-7,TRBD1,TGTGCCAGCAGTTTAAGACCGGGACAGGGGACCTACGAGCAGTACTTC,CASSLRPGQGTYEQYF
TRBV12-3/TRBV12-4,17,.,TRBJ2-7,TRBD1,TGTGCCAGCAGTTTAGATTCCACAGGGGACGGGGTTGGAGAGCAGTACTTC,CASSLDSTGDGVGEQYF
TRBV10-1,12,many,TRBJ2-1,.,TGCGCCACCACTAGCAGCCTCGGTGAGCAGTTCTTC,CATTSSLGEQFF
TRBV14,17,few,TRBJ2-1,TRBD2,TGTGCCAGCAGCCCTCGACTAGCGGGGAGCTCCTACAATGAGCAGTTCTTC,CASSPRLAGSSYNEQFF
TRBV7-9,14,.,TRBJ2-3,TRBD2,TGTGCCAGCAGCTTCGGGGGGGCTAAAGATACGCAGTATTTT,CASSFGGAKDTQYF
TRBV5-5,15,many,TRBJ1-2,.,TGTGCCAGCAGCTTCTCGACAGGTCCAGACTATGGCTACACCTTC,CASSFSTGPDYGYTF
TRBV5-5,12,many,TRBJ2-7,.,TGTGCCAGCAGCTTCGAAGGGAACGAGCAGTACTTC,CASSFEGNEQYF
TRBV12-3/TRBV12-4,12,few,TRBJ2-5,.,TGTGCCAGCAGTCCCCCCTCAGGGACCCAGTACTTC,CASSPPSGTQYF
TRBV11-3,15,many,TRBJ2-3,TRBD2,TGTGCCAGCAGCTTAGGGGCGGGAGAAACAGATACGCAGTATTTT,CASSLGAGETDTQYF
TRBV29-1,13,few,TRBJ2-5,TRBD1,TGCAGCGTTTTACAGGGGTTTGGGGAGACCCAGTACTTC,CSVLQGFGETQYF
TRBV6-2/TRBV6-3,14,.,TRBJ2-3,.,TGTGCCAGCACCCGAAGGACGCGAACAGATACGCAGTATTTT,CASTRRTRTDTQYF
TRBV19,11,many,TRBJ1-1,.,TGTGCCAGTAGTGGGCAGAAGGTAGCTTTCTTT,CASSGQKVAFF
TRBV11-1,14,.,TRBJ2-1,.,TGTGCCAGCAGCTTAGCGGGAAGGGACAATGAGCAGTTCTTC,CASSLAGRDNEQFF
TRBV7-8,15,many,TRBJ2-2,TRBD2,TGTGCCAGCAGCTTGGGACTAGCGGGCACCGGGGAGCTGTTTTTT,CASSLGLAGTGELFF
TRBV20-1,17,many,TRBJ2-3,TRBD2,TGCAGTGCTACGGATTGGACTAGCGGGGGAGCAGGGGATACGCAGTATTTT,CSATDWTSGGAGDTQYF
TRBV11-2,14,many,TRBJ1-4,.,TGTGCCAGCAGATCCGGGGGGAGGACTGAAAAACTGTTTTTT,CASRSGGRTEKLFF
TRBV19,14,few,TRBJ1-5,.,TGTGCCAGTAGCATAAACGGGTTCAATCAGCCCCAGCATTTT,CASSINGFNQPQHF
TRBV19,14,medium-sized,TRBJ2-6,.,TGTGCCAGTAGTGACAGCTCTGGGGCCAACGTCCTGACTTTC,CASSDSSGANVLTF
TRBV21-1,14,many,TRBJ2-3,.,TGTGCCAGCAGCCCCCGGACTGTCACAGATACGCAGTATTTT,CASSPRTVTDTQYF
TRBV12-3/TRBV12-4,14,many,TRBJ1-5,.,TGTGCCAGCAGACCTGGACAGCCTAATCAGCCCCAGCATTTT,CASRPGQPNQPQHF
TRBV28,15,many,TRBJ2-7,TRBD2,TGTGCCAGCAGTCCCCTGTGGGGGGGATCCTACGAGCAGTACTTC,CASSPLWGGSYEQYF
TRBV5-1,14,many,TRBJ1-5,.,TGCGCCAGCAGCTTGACAGGGAGCAATCAGCCCCAGCATTTT,CASSLTGSNQPQHF
TRBV5-1,13,once,TRBJ2-7,.,TGCGCCAGCAGCTGGGACAAATCCTACGAGCAGTACTTC,CASSWDKSYEQYF
TRBV6-5,15,many,TRBJ2-7,TRBD2,TGTGCCAGCAGTTACTCGACGGGGGGACCCTACGAGCAGTACTTC,CASSYSTGGPYEQYF
TRBV29-1,11,few,TRBJ2-7,.,TGCAGCGTTGAAAGTTTCTACGAGCAGTACTTC,CSVESFYEQYF
TRBV6-1,15,many,TRBJ1-5,TRBD1,TGTGCCAGCAGTATGACAGGGGATGGCAATCAGCCCCAGCATTTT,CASSMTGDGNQPQHF
TRBV18,15,many,TRBJ2-2,.,TGTGCCAGCTCACCATTGGGACAGAACACCGGGGAGCTGTTTTTT,CASSPLGQNTGELFF
TRBV6-1,13,.,TRBJ2-5,.,TGTGCCAGCAGTGAGGGCAGGGATGAGACCCAGTACTTC,CASSEGRDETQYF
TRBV11-2,14,few,TRBJ2-1,TRBD2,TGTGCCAGCAGCCCTGAGCGGGAATACAATGAGCAGTTCTTC,CASSPEREYNEQFF
TRBV29-1,13,many,TRBJ2-7,TRBD2,TGCAGCGCTGAGGGGAGGGGCGAGTACGAGCAGTACTTC,CSAEGRGEYEQYF
TRBV12-3/TRBV12-4,13,many,TRBJ1-5,.,TGTGCCAGCAGTTTGACCGACGGTCAGCCCCAGCATTTT,CASSLTDGQPQHF
TRBV9,15,few,TRBJ2-1,.,TGTGCCAGCAGCGTAGCCGCCCTCTCCTACAATGAGCAGTTCTTC,CASSVAALSYNEQFF
TRBV19,15,many,TRBJ1-2,.,TGTGCCAGTGGTAGCCCGGGCAGTTCTAACTATGGCTACACCTTC,CASGSPGSSNYGYTF
TRBV14,15,.,TRBJ2-1,.,TGTGCCAGCAGCCCCCTTTCCGCGTGGGGCAATGAGCAGTTCTTC,CASSPLSAWGNEQFF
TRBV7-8,15,many,TRBJ2-2,.,TGTGCCAGCCTCCGGAGGGGGGGGCTGACCGGGGAGCTGTTTTTT,CASLRRGGLTGELFF
TRBV18,14,.,TRBJ1-2,.,TGTGCCAGCTCACCACCAGGGTCGAATCGTGGCTACACCTTC,CASSPPGSNRGYTF
TRBV19,11,many,TRBJ2-7,.,TGTGCCAGTAGTACCAACTACGAGCAGTACTTC,CASSTNYEQYF
TRBV3-1,13,few,TRBJ2-7,TRBD2,TGTGCCAGCAGCCTCTCAGGGAGGGGCGAGCAGTACTTC,CASSLSGRGEQYF
TRBV7-8,14,many,TRBJ1-5,.,TGTGCCAGCAGCTTAGGGGACCCAAATCAGCCCCAGCATTTT,CASSLGDPNQPQHF
TRBV19,11,many,TRBJ1-2,.,TGTGCCACCCAGGAAGACTATGGCTACACCTTC,CATQEDYGYTF